Listed here is a single TCR beta chain. The sample belongs to a study of control samples from healthy donors and cancer patients. Sequencing used immunoSEQ multiplex PCR; TCRdb keeps in-frame clones, though not all of them. The sample has some 410,000 clones; 80% to 95% are singletons. Sequencing used PBMCs. This TCR was recovered from a man between 35 and 55 years old with head and neck cancer.

The CDR3 here is CAISESLGGGTGELFF. The CDR3 DNA reads TGTGCCATCAGTGAGTCTCTCGGCGGGGGTACCGGGGAGCTGTTTTTT. The V call is TRBV10-3, the J call TRBJ2-2, with TRBD2 matching over 7 bases. The CDR3 extends over 16 amino acids. Trimming at V came to 0 bases and at J to 5 bases, leaving 6 bases not matched to a gene. Germline V gene data show CDR1 as ENHRY and CDR2 as SYGVKD.